This is a list of T cell receptor beta chains from one sample in a study of blood T cell repertoires in COVID-19. Repertoires were generated with immunoSEQ multiplex PCR, while TCRdb's copy carries only in-frame clones and drops some. Seen here are about 230,000 clones, 83% observed once, and the top ten hold roughly 1.3%. The specimen sequenced was peripheral blood. These receptor sequences come from a woman aged 25 to 45 with COVID-19, enrolled during active disease. CDR3s leave out the opening cysteine and the closing phenylalanine or tryptophan. A clone size is listed for some rows: how often the clone was seen (once, few, many), or a class if it is expanded.

j_call,clone_size,v_call,cdr3_aa
TRBJ1-2,few,TRBV13,ASSYGTDYGYT
TRBJ2-5,NA,TRBV3-1/TRBV3-2,ASSPTLLAGGGETQY
TRBJ2-7,once,TRBV11-2,ASSFGTGTYEQY
TRBJ2-5,NA,TRBV5-5,ASRLAGGSETQY
TRBJ1-2,NA,TRBV11-2,ASSPGDGYT
TRBJ2-3,NA,TRBV2,ASSLAGADTQY
TRBJ1-4,NA,TRBV2,ASSEYRGEEKLF
TRBJ2-7,NA,TRBV6-2/TRBV6-3,ASSTAGTVHLGQY
TRBJ2-7,NA,TRBV7-5,HGQEIGYEQY
TRBJ2-7,NA,TRBV27,ASSPWTEPY
TRBJ2-2,NA,TRBV27,ASSTGGSGELF
TRBJ2-2,NA,TRBV4-3,ASSQEWLAGAATGELF
TRBJ1-2,NA,TRBV13,ASSQRDRGRNYGYT
TRBJ2-7,NA,TRBV27,ASSFGQGASQY
TRBJ2-1,NA,TRBV20-1,SASRLAGGPSEQF
TRBJ2-3,few,TRBV28,ATRVEGSTDTQY
TRBJ1-3,NA,TRBV6-5,ASSSQGIPGNTIY
TRBJ2-1,NA,TRBV4-2,ASSQDGSWGEGNEQF
TRBJ2-3,NA,TRBV19,ASSILSITDTQY
TRBJ2-3,NA,TRBV5-4,ASRGGTDTQY
TRBJ2-3,NA,TRBV2,ASSLGPPDTQY
TRBJ2-2,NA,TRBV5-1,ASSLRGVNTGELF
TRBJ1-4,NA,TRBV5-1,ASSPGQGRNEKLF
TRBJ1-6,NA,TRBV25-1,ASSATSSYNSPLH
TRBJ1-2,NA,TRBV5-1,ASSLGQGARDYGYT
TRBJ2-1,NA,TRBV6-2/TRBV6-3,ASSRRRGEQF
TRBJ2-2,NA,TRBV4-3,ASSFFQSPSGGTGELF
TRBJ1-1,once,TRBV2,ASSLTGAPEAF
TRBJ2-7,NA,TRBV5-4,ASSTRDRVGEQY
TRBJ2-7,NA,TRBV30,AWSATGSSYEQY
TRBJ2-2,NA,TRBV19,ASSRSGGRELF
TRBJ1-6,NA,TRBV10-3,AISEEGVGPSPLH
TRBJ2-3,NA,TRBV2,AIPGQGWLASTDTQY
TRBJ2-3,NA,TRBV9,ASSVATSGGGADTQY
TRBJ1-6,few,TRBV9,ASSVQDNSPLH
TRBJ1-2,NA,TRBV19,ASNGPQGGAYGYT
TRBJ1-5,few,TRBV19,ASGQPNQPQH
TRBJ2-1,NA,TRBV6-5,ASSYQTGTGYGKQF
TRBJ2-1,NA,TRBV12-3/TRBV12-4,ASGALRIGQF
TRBJ1-5,NA,TRBV19,ASSKGVQPQH
TRBJ1-4,NA,TRBV27,ASSLKQGPEKLF
TRBJ2-5,few,TRBV25-1,ASSEWSGVETQY
TRBJ2-5,NA,TRBV7-2,ASSNNEVSTQY
TRBJ2-1,NA,TRBV9,ASSVSSGAYYNEQF
TRBJ1-2,NA,TRBV19,ASSRGGGNYGYT